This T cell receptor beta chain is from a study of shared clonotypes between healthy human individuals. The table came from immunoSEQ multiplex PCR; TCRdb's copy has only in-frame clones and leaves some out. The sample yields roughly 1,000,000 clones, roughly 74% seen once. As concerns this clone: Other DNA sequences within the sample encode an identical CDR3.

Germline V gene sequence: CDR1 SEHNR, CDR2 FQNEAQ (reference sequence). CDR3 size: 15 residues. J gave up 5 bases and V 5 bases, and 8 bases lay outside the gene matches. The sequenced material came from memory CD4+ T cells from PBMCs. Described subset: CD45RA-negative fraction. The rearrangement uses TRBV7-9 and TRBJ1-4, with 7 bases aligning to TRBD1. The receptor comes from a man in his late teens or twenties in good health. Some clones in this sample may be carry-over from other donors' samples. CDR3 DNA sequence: TGTGCCAGCAGCCCCCAGGGGGGGGAGAATGAAAAACTGTTTTTT. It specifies CASSPQGGENEKLFF. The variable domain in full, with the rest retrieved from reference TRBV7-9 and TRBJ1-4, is DTGVSQNPRHKITKRGQNVTFRCDPISEHNRLYWYRQTLGQGPEFLTYFQNEAQLEKSRLLSDRFSAERPKGSFSTLEIQRTEQGDSAMYLCASSPQGGENEKLFFGSGTQLSVL.